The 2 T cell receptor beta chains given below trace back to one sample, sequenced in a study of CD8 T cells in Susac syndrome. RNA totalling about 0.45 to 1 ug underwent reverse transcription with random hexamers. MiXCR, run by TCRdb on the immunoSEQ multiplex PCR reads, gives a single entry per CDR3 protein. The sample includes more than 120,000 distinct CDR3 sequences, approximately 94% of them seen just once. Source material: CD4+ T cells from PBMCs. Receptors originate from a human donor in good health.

DNA for the CDR3: TGCAGTGCTAGGGGGCTAGCGGGAGGAACAGATACGCAGTATTTT. Protein sequence: CSARGLAGGTDTQYF. V is TRBV20-1 and J is TRBJ2-3; 11 nucleotides agree with TRBD2. There are 15 residues in the CDR3. CDR1 and CDR2 (germline): DFQATT, SNEGSKA (reference sequence). V lost 3 bases to trimming and J lost 3 bases; unmatched junction nucleotides: 5.

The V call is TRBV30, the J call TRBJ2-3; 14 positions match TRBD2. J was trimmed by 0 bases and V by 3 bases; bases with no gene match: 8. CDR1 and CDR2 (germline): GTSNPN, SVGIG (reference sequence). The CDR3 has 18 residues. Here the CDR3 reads CAWSMTSGRGPSTDTQYF. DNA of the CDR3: TGTGCCTGGAGCATGACTAGCGGGAGGGGTCCTAGCACAGATACGCAGTATTTT.